These 30 T cell receptor beta chains came from one sample sequenced in a study of cytomegalovirus exposure and HLA in healthy donors. Vbeta (60) and Jbeta (13) primers were used in the PCR. The method was immunoSEQ multiplex PCR; TCRdb's version includes in-frame clones alone and lacks a portion of them. The repertoire holds more than 95,000 clones, with over 70% as singletons. Sequenced sample: PBMCs. Receptors originate from a female donor in good health and CMV-seronegative.

The genes are TRBV6-5 and TRBJ2-2; 7 bases agree with TRBD2. The J segment lost 3 bases and the V segment lost 2 bases, leaving 3 bases of the junction unmatched. Germline lookup yields CDR1 MNHEY and CDR2 SVGAGI. The CDR3 spans 15 residues. CDR3 residues: CASSYGGGDTGELFF. The CDR3 DNA is TGTGCCAGCAGTTACGGTGGGGGGGACACCGGGGAGCTGTTTTTT.

The V call is TRBV27, the J call TRBJ2-1; 10 nucleotides match TRBD2. Germline lookup yields CDR1 MNHEY and CDR2 SMNVEV (reference sequence). Unmatched junction bases numbered 7, after V lost 1 base and J lost 4 bases. This CDR3 is 17 amino acids long. CDR3 region: CASSLYYGLADYNEQFF. Here the CDR3 DNA reads TGTGCCAGCAGTTTATATTACGGACTAGCGGATTACAATGAGCAGTTCTTC.

This chain uses TRBV30 with TRBJ2-7; D gene unclear. The germline V gene has CDR1 GTSNPN and CDR2 SVGIG (reference sequence). Trimming removed 5 bases from V and 2 bases from J, with 7 bases in between. This CDR3 has 11 amino acids. The CDR3 DNA is TGTGCCTGGGCTACCCCCTACGAGCAGTACTTC. As protein: CAWATPYEQYF.

The chain links TRBV4-2 to TRBJ1-5, with D possibly TRBD1 on 6 matching bases. This CDR3 comprises 15 residues. Trimming left V 4 bases short and J 2 bases short, with 12 bases between. Germline CDR1 reads LGHNA; CDR2 reads YNFKEQ. The CDR3 DNA is TGTGCCAGCAGCCGTGGGACATCGCGCAATCAGCCCCAGCATTTT. It encodes CASSRGTSRNQPQHF.

The genes are TRBV5-4 and TRBJ1-6; D is ambiguous. The CDR3 is 14 residues long. Germline V gene sequence: CDR1 SGHNT, CDR2 YYREEE (reference sequence). V gave up 5 bases and J gave up 10 bases, with 16 bases separating them. CDR3 amino acids: CASRGPGSKSPLHF. Written as DNA, the CDR3 is TGTGCCAGCAGAGGCCCAGGCTCGAAATCACCCCTCCACTTT.

The rearrangement joins TRBV7-8 to TRBJ2-2, with D possibly being TRBD1 (6 bases). The CDR3 extends over 15 amino acids. Trimming removed 1 base at V and 3 bases at J, with 9 bases between. Germline CDR1 SGHVS, CDR2 FQNEAQ. CDR3 coding DNA: TGTGCCAGCAGCTTAGTGGGGGCGGACACCGGGGAGCTGTTTTTT. Amino acid sequence: CASSLVGADTGELFF. The entire variable domain, with the rest obtained from reference TRBV7-8 and TRBJ2-2, is as follows: GAGVSQSPRYKVAKRGQDVALRCDPISGHVSLFWYQQALGQGPEFLTYFQNEAQLDKSGLPSDRFFAERPEGSVSTLKIQRTQQEDSAVYLCASSLVGADTGELFFGEGSRLTVL.

The chain combines TRBV2 with TRBJ2-3, with 8 bases matching TRBD1. V gave up 7 bases and J gave up 5 bases; unmatched junction bases: 8. CDR3 length: 14 amino acids. Germline assignment: CDR1 SNHLY and CDR2 FYNNEI. CDR3 coding DNA: TGTGCCAGCACAGGACAGGGAACGAGAGATACGCAGTATTTT. Translation: CASTGQGTRDTQYF.

The CDR3 DNA reads TGTGCCAGCAGCTTGGGTTGGGGGGGTTACTATGGCTACACCTTC. This encodes CASSLGWGGYYGYTF. The chain is built from TRBV5-5 and TRBJ1-2; D may be TRBD1 (5 bases). The germline CDR1 and CDR2 sequences are SGHKS and YYEKEE (reference sequence). The CDR3 runs to 15 residues. V lost 0 bases to trimming and J lost 3 bases, with 12 bases between them.

This clone was picked up one time. The CDR3 DNA sequence: TGTGCCAGTAGTATAGGCAGGGGGGAGCTGTTTTTT. It specifies CASSIGRGELFF. The chain links TRBV19 to TRBJ2-2; D uncertain. Deletions cut 1 base from V and 8 bases from J, with 5 bases between. Per the germline V gene, CDR1 is LNHDA and CDR2 is SQIVND (reference sequence). The CDR3 contains 12 residues.

The chain is built from TRBV30 and TRBJ2-7, with D possibly being TRBD2 (7 bases). The germline gives CDR1 GTSNPN, CDR2 SVGIG (reference sequence). V lost 3 bases and J lost 3, with 15 bases in between. The CDR3 is 14 amino acids. The CDR3 protein is CAWSGGLRGYEQYF. The CDR3 DNA reads as TGTGCCTGGAGCGGGGGGCTCCGGGGCTACGAGCAGTACTTC.

This chain links TRBV7-6 with TRBJ2-1; 11 nucleotides match TRBD2. The CDR3 is 15 amino acids. Germline loops: CDR1 SGHVS, CDR2 FNYEAQ. Losses at the gene ends were 6 bases for V and 3 bases for J; bases not matched to a gene: 4. The chain's CDR3 is CASSFGTSGYNEQFF. The CDR3 DNA is TGTGCCAGCAGTTTCGGGACTAGCGGCTACAATGAGCAGTTCTTC.

V usage is TRBV6-1 and J usage is TRBJ1-2; a possible D gene is TRBD1 (5 bases). V was cut by 0 bases and J by 5 bases, with 7 bases left in between. The V gene's germline CDR1 is MNHNS and CDR2 SASEGT. The CDR3 is made up of 13 amino acids. This CDR3 is CASSEATVYGYTF. The CDR3 nucleotides read TGTGCCAGCAGTGAAGCGACAGTATATGGCTACACCTTC.

The rearrangement joins TRBV15 to TRBJ2-3; D is undetermined. This CDR3 has 12 residues. The germline gives CDR1 LNHNV, CDR2 YYDKDF (reference sequence). Trimming took off 4 bases at V and 2 bases at J, with 4 bases between the two ends. CDR3 in DNA: TGTGCCACCAGCACCTCCACAGATACGCAGTATTTT. It codes for CATSTSTDTQYF.

This clone was counted only a few times. The rearrangement links TRBV5-4 to TRBJ2-2; the D gene is possibly TRBD2 (7 bases). The germline CDR1 and CDR2 sequences are SGHNT and YYREEE (reference sequence). The CDR3 runs 16 residues. The ends were cut back, 4 bases at V and 1 base at J, with 14 bases in the middle. This CDR3 is CASSSGGGGNTGELFF. DNA for the CDR3: TGTGCCAGCAGCAGTGGGGGCGGGGGGAACACCGGGGAGCTGTTTTTT.

The chain employs TRBV30 and TRBJ1-4, with 12 positions matching TRBD1. J lost 8 bases, V lost 1 base, and 8 bases had no gene match. Germline loops: CDR1 GTSNPN, CDR2 SVGIG (reference sequence). The CDR3 is 16 residues long. The CDR3 spells CAWSGKGTGGEEKLFF. The CDR3 DNA reads as TGTGCCTGGAGTGGAAAGGGGACAGGGGGCGAAGAAAAACTGTTTTTT.

The chain employs TRBV19 and TRBJ1-2; D uncertain. The CDR3 contains 15 residues. In germline, CDR1 is LNHDA, CDR2 SQIVND (reference sequence). Trimming cost V 9 bases and J 0 bases, with 17 bases left between them. The CDR3 region is CASTLSARSNYGYTF. The CDR3 DNA follows: TGTGCCAGCACCTTGAGTGCCCGATCTAACTATGGCTACACCTTC.

V is TRBV7-3 and J is TRBJ2-2; 9 bases fit TRBD2. V shed 4 bases, J shed 5 bases, and the junction held 8 bases outside the gene matches. The germline CDR1 and CDR2 sequences are SGHTA and FQGTGA. The CDR3 runs 16 residues. CDR3 residues: CASSSFSGGGTGELFF. The CDR3 DNA reads TGTGCCAGCAGCTCCTTTAGCGGGGGAGGTACCGGGGAGCTGTTTTTT.

The chain recombines TRBV2 with TRBJ1-3, with 7 bases that match TRBD1. Trimming at V came to 7 bases and at J to 0 bases, leaving 6 bases not matched to a gene. This CDR3 has 15 residues. Per the germline V gene, CDR1 is SNHLY and CDR2 is FYNNEI. CDR3 DNA: TGTGCCAGCACCCGGGACAGATCCTCTGGAAACACCATATATTTT. Translating it yields CASTRDRSSGNTIYF.

V gene TRBV18 combines with J gene TRBJ2-1; tentatively, D is TRBD1 (6 bases). CDR1 is KGHSH, CDR2 LQKENI, per germline. V was cut by 1 base and J by 7 bases, with 11 bases left in between. CDR3 length: 14 residues. The CDR3 sequence: CASSPRLQGNEQFF. The DNA for the CDR3 is TGTGCCAGCTCACCACGTTTACAGGGAAATGAGCAGTTCTTC.

This chain uses TRBV9 with TRBJ2-1; 9 nucleotides match TRBD2. The V segment lost 0 bases and the J segment 4 bases; nucleotides outside the gene matches: 2. This CDR3 comprises 15 residues. Germline CDR1 is SGDLS and CDR2 is YYNGEE. CDR3 nucleotides: TGTGCCAGCAGCGTAGGACTAGCGGTATACAATGAGCAGTTCTTC. The encoded protein is CASSVGLAVYNEQFF.

The rearrangement links TRBV2 to TRBJ2-5, with 8 bases aligning to TRBD2. With 7 bases clipped from V and 1 base from J, the junction kept 5 bases outside the gene matches. The CDR3 contains 14 residues. Germline-derived CDR1 and CDR2 are SNHLY and FYNNEI. In DNA form, the CDR3 reads TGTGCCAGCAATAGCGGGGTGGCCCAAGAGACCCAGTACTTC. Amino acids: CASNSGVAQETQYF.

The sample holds one count of this clone. The rearrangement joins TRBV5-1 to TRBJ1-2; TRBD1 might be the D (6 bases). The CDR3 is made up of 15 amino acids. V lost 4 bases and J 2 bases, leaving 15 bases between the germline ends. In germline, CDR1 is SGHRS, CDR2 YFSETQ. The CDR3: CASSLRGAVNYGYTF. CDR3 DNA sequence: TGCGCCAGCAGCCTGCGGGGGGCCGTCAACTATGGCTACACCTTC.

The rearrangement uses TRBV11-2 and TRBJ1-6; D possibly corresponds to TRBD1 (5 bases). The germline gives CDR1 SGHAT, CDR2 FQNNGV. This CDR3 is 16 amino acids long. V was shortened by 2 bases and J by 10 bases, with 18 bases between the two germline ends. The CDR3 region is CASSLHGRGVWSPLHF. CDR3 coding DNA: TGTGCCAGCAGCTTACATGGGCGGGGGGTTTGGTCACCCCTCCACTTT.

The V and J genes are TRBV5-1 and TRBJ2-7; the match to TRBD1 covers 9 bases. CDR1 and CDR2 from the germline V gene are SGHRS and YFSETQ. The CDR3 runs 14 residues. V trimming: 0 bases; J trimming: 3 bases; junction bases outside the gene matches: 1. CDR3: CASSLDRGRYEQYF. The CDR3 DNA sequence: TGCGCCAGCAGCTTGGACAGGGGGCGCTACGAGCAGTACTTC.

This chain joins TRBV6-4 and TRBJ2-2, with D hard to call. CDR1 MRHNA and CDR2 SNTAGT come from the germline V gene. Trimming removed 3 bases at V and 1 base at J, with 9 bases between. This CDR3 comprises 15 residues. CDR3 in amino acids: CASSERALNTGELFF. The CDR3 DNA is TGTGCCAGCAGTGAACGAGCGCTGAACACCGGGGAGCTGTTTTTT.

The gene calls are TRBV27 and TRBJ2-3; D call uncertain. The CDR3 is made up of 12 amino acids. Germline V lookup: CDR1 MNHEY, CDR2 SMNVEV (reference sequence). Trimming took 5 bases from V and 2 from J, leaving 5 bases between them. CDR3 amino acids: CASSGPTDTQYF. The CDR3 DNA reads as TGTGCCAGCAGTGGGCCCACAGATACGCAGTATTTT.

This clone was recorded a few times. This rearrangement joins TRBV5-4 to TRBJ2-3, with 7 nucleotides matching TRBD2. Germline V CDR1 and CDR2: SGHNT, YYREEE (reference sequence). This CDR3 contains 18 residues. The V gene end was trimmed by 4 bases and the J gene end by 5 bases; junction bases not matched to a gene: 19. CDR3 sequence reads: CASSTPNEVAGEVDTQYF. CDR3 coding DNA: TGTGCCAGCAGCACCCCAAACGAGGTAGCGGGCGAGGTAGATACGCAGTATTTT.

This chain uses TRBV29-1 with TRBJ2-5; 10 positions match TRBD2. The junction had 10 bases not matched to a gene; V was cut back by 4 bases and J by 5 bases. This CDR3 contains 15 residues. In germline, CDR1 is SQVTM, CDR2 ANQGSEA. The CDR3: CSVVVPSGGVETQYF. CDR3 nucleotides: TGCAGCGTTGTTGTCCCTAGCGGGGGTGTGGAGACCCAGTACTTC.

This chain connects TRBV27 to TRBJ2-7; TRBD2 aligns across 8 bases. V gave up 6 bases and J gave up 1 base; unmatched junction bases: 5. The CDR3 contains 14 residues. Per the germline V gene, CDR1 is MNHEY and CDR2 is SMNVEV (reference sequence). The CDR3 here is CASRTSETSYEQYF. CDR3 sequence (DNA): TGTGCCAGCAGGACTAGCGAGACGTCCTACGAGCAGTACTTC.

The chain is built from TRBV28 and TRBJ1-6; D gene uncertain. In germline, CDR1 is MDHEN, CDR2 SYDVKM. V lost 2 bases and J 8 bases, leaving 16 bases between the germline ends. The CDR3 contains 16 residues. CDR3 amino acids: CASSLGGSARYSPLHF. The CDR3 coding sequence is TGTGCCAGCAGTTTAGGTGGCAGCGCGAGGTATTCACCCCTCCACTTT.